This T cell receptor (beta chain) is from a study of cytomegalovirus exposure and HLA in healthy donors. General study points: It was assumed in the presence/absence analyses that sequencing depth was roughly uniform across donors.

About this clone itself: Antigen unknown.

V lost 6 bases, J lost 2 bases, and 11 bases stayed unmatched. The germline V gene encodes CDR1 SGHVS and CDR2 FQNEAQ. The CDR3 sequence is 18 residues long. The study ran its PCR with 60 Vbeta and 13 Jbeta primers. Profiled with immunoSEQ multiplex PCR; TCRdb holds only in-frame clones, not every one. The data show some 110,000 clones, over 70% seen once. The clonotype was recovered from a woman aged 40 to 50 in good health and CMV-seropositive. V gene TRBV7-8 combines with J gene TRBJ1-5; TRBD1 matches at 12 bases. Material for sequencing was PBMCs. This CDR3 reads CASSWRGQGAGGNQPQHF. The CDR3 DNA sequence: TGTGCCAGCAGTTGGAGGGGACAGGGGGCAGGAGGCAATCAGCCCCAGCATTTT.